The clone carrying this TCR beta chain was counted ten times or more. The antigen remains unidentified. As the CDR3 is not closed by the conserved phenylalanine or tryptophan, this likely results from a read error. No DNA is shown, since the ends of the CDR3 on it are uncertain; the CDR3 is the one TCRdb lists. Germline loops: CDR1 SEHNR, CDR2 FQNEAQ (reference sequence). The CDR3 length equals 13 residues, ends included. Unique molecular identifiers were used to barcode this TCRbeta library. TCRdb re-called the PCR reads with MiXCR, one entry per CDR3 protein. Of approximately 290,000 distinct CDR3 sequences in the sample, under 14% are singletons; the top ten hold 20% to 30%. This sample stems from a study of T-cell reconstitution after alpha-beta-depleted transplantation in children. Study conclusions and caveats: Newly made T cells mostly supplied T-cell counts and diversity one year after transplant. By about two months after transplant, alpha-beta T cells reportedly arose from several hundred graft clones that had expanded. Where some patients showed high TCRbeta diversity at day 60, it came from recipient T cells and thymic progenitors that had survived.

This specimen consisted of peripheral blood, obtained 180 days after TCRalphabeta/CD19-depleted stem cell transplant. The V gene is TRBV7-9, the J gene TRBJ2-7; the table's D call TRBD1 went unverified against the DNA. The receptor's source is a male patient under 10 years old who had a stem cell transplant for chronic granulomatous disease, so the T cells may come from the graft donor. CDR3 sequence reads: CASSFFPGAGEDL.